This passage covers 16 T cell receptor beta chains from one sample sequenced in a study of blood T cells in healthy people across ages. The second PCR ran about 7 to 12 cycles with a sample-barcoded 5' primer and J-beta primers. TCRdb itself ran the 5' RACE reads through MiXCR, one entry per CDR3 protein. The sample lists some 1.4 million distinct CDR3 sequences, 42% seen once, with roughly 7.9% in the top ten. Sequenced material: blood. The source is a woman aged 18-29 years in good health.

This clonotype is a singleton in its sample. The chain joins TRBV13 to TRBJ2-3; 7 nucleotides match TRBD2. Germline CDR1 is PRHDT and CDR2 is FYEKMQ (reference sequence). This CDR3 is 15 amino acids long. V trimming: 3 bases; J trimming: 4 bases; junction bases outside the gene matches: 7. Written as DNA, the CDR3 is TGTGCCAGCAGCTTTTCTGCGGGAGAGGCAGATACGCAGTATTTT. Amino acid sequence: CASSFSAGEADTQYF.

The J gene is TRBJ2-7, the V gene TRBV5-1, with D unclear. The V and J ends lost 0 bases and 1 base respectively, with 11 bases between them. CDR1 SGHRS and CDR2 YFSETQ come from the germline V gene. This CDR3 is 15 amino acids long. CDR3 bases: TGCGCCAGCAGCTTGGTTTGGTACCCATCCTACGAGCAGTACTTC. Its protein is CASSLVWYPSYEQYF.

This clonotype appeared many times. The genes are TRBV29-1 and TRBJ1-2; D not resolved. The CDR3 sequence is 14 residues long. Looked up from germline, CDR1 is SQVTM and CDR2 is ANQGSEA. Trimming pared 4 bases from V and 4 bases from J, leaving 16 bases between. In DNA, the CDR3 is TGCAGCGTTGTAGACTCGGGAGGACCCTATGGCTACACCTTC. Its translation: CSVVDSGGPYGYTF.

The chain joins TRBV7-9 to TRBJ2-3; D may match TRBD1 or TRBD2 (6 bases each). This CDR3 is built from 14 residues. The germline V gene has CDR1 SEHNR and CDR2 FQNEAQ (reference sequence). V was trimmed by 4 bases and J by 12 bases, leaving 20 bases between them. Here the CDR3 DNA reads TGTGCCAGCAGCTCTACCCCCCAACAGGGAGGACAGTATTTT. This encodes CASSSTPQQGGQYF.

This clonotype was detected a few times. This chain uses TRBV2 with TRBJ2-2, with 9 bases identical to TRBD2. This CDR3 has 16 amino acids. Losses at the gene ends were 4 bases for V and 0 bases for J; bases not matched to a gene: 3. Per germline, CDR1 SNHLY and CDR2 FYNNEI. This chain's CDR3 is CASSGRLAANTGELFF. The CDR3 DNA reads TGTGCCAGCAGTGGGAGACTAGCGGCGAACACCGGGGAGCTGTTTTTT.

This clonotype was seen more than once but under ten times. This rearrangement joins TRBV5-1 to TRBJ1-1, with no clear D. CDR1 and CDR2 from the germline V gene are SGHRS and YFSETQ. This CDR3 comprises 15 residues. V lost 4 bases, J lost 1 base, and 14 bases lay in between. The CDR3 nucleotides read TGCGCCAGCAGCCCCGTTCGAAGTCAGAACACTGAAGCTTTCTTT. It translates to CASSPVRSQNTEAFF.

This clonotype was observed a handful of times. This sequence joins TRBV11-1 and TRBJ2-5, with D uncertain. Germline lookup yields CDR1 SGHAT and CDR2 FQDESV (reference sequence). The CDR3 sequence is 15 residues long. V gave up 5 bases and J gave up 2 bases, with 15 bases separating them. The CDR3 sequence is CASSPGRSPQETQYF. In DNA form, the CDR3 reads TGTGCCAGCAGCCCAGGTCGCTCCCCGCAAGAGACCCAGTACTTC.

Written as DNA, the CDR3 is TGCGCCAGCACCTATTCAGGGGGCACCGGCACAGATACGCAGTATTTT. Translation: CASTYSGGTGTDTQYF. The V and J genes are TRBV5-1 and TRBJ2-3, with 8 bases aligning to TRBD1. From germline, CDR1 is SGHRS and CDR2 YFSETQ. The CDR3 extends over 16 amino acids. V was pared by 6 bases and J by 1 base, with 10 bases of the junction left unmatched.

This clonotype was detected a few times. The chain couples TRBV20-1 to TRBJ1-1; D unclear. The germline V and J ends were trimmed by 3 bases and 7 bases, with 12 bases remaining between them. The germline gives CDR1 DFQATT, CDR2 SNEGSKA (reference sequence). CDR3 length equals 12 residues. As DNA, the CDR3 is TGCAGTGCTAGTCCCGGTAATGGTGAAGCTTTCTTT. This codes for CSASPGNGEAFF.

This clonotype has only one observation. The chain links TRBV7-9 to TRBJ2-5; D possibly corresponds to TRBD1 (7 bases). This CDR3 spans 15 amino acids. From germline, CDR1 is SEHNR and CDR2 FQNEAQ (reference sequence). V lost 5 bases, J lost 5 bases, and 18 bases lay in between. CDR3 DNA: TGTGCCAGCAGCCTCCCGACAGGGAGGAGGGAGACCCAGTACTTC. It codes for CASSLPTGRRETQYF.

CDR3 nucleotides: TGTGCCAGCAGCTTAGGTGTACAGAGATCCTACGAGCAGTACTTC. Protein: CASSLGVQRSYEQYF. This chain uses TRBV7-9 with TRBJ2-7; no reliable D call. This CDR3 region has 15 residues. V was clipped by 1 base and J by 1 base, with 11 bases between them. Germline CDR1 is SEHNR and CDR2 is FQNEAQ (reference sequence).

The chain has TRBV12-5 and TRBJ1-2, with a weak D call TRBD1 (6 bases). This CDR3 is 15 amino acids long. CDR1 LGHNT and CDR2 FRNRAP come from the germline V gene. Deletions cut 1 base from V and 2 bases from J, with 11 bases between. Here the CDR3 DNA reads TGTGCTAGTGGTTTGGGGGGGCTGGCCAACTATGGCTACACCTTC. This sequence encodes CASGLGGLANYGYTF. Full variable domain (missing parts from reference TRBV12-5 and TRBJ1-2): DARVTQTPRHKVTEMGQEVTMRCQPILGHNTVFWYRQTMMQGLELLAYFRNRAPLDDSGMPKDRFSAEMPDATLATLKIQPSEPRDSAVYFCASGLGGLANYGYTFGSGTRLTVV.

The chain carries TRBV29-1 and TRBJ2-2; D perhaps matches TRBD2 (5 bases). This CDR3 contains 11 residues. Germline loops: CDR1 SQVTM, CDR2 ANQGSEA. Trimming left V 5 bases short and J 7 bases short, with 8 bases between. Here the CDR3 DNA reads TGCAGCGTTCCCGCGGGCGGGGAGCTGTTTTTT. Its protein is CSVPAGGELFF.

This sequence joins TRBV20-1 and TRBJ2-5; TRBD2 agrees at 7 bases. This CDR3 has 15 amino acids. Looked up from germline, CDR1 is DFQATT and CDR2 is SNEGSKA (reference sequence). Trimming took 1 base from V and 1 from J; bases not matched to a gene: 6. In DNA, the CDR3 is TGCAGTGCTAGAGTACCTAGCGGAATCCAAGAGACCCAGTACTTC. It translates to CSARVPSGIQETQYF.

The chain has TRBV6-5 and TRBJ1-5; D is unclear. Germline CDR1 MNHEY, CDR2 SVGAGI. V was cut by 2 bases and J by 2 bases, with 10 bases left in between. This CDR3 is built from 15 residues. The DNA for the CDR3 is TGTGCCAGCAGTTACCAGAGATGGGGCAATCAGCCCCAGCATTTT. It specifies CASSYQRWGNQPQHF.

This chain links TRBV6-1 with TRBJ1-5; possibly TRBD1 for D (6 bases). Germline CDR1 and CDR2: MNHNS and SASEGT. V lost 2 bases and J lost 6, with 14 bases in between. CDR3 length: 15 amino acids. The CDR3 protein is CASSELGGGVQPQHF. In DNA form, the CDR3 reads TGTGCCAGCAGTGAATTGGGGGGGGGCGTTCAGCCCCAGCATTTT.